Below are 23 T cell receptor beta chains sequenced from a single sample in a study of T cells in Graves' hyperthyroidism and ophthalmopathy (dated by TCRdb to the late 2010s). Library prep was done by multiplex PCR. Data came from an Illumina HiSeq 2000. The TCR beta CDR3 regions were amplified from RNA transcripts. A first-round RT-PCR of the TCR CDR3 used the HTBI primer set with the Qiagen OneStep RT-PCR kit. The public reads were quality trimmed at Q25 with fastp and then assembled into clones with MiXCR by TCRdb, keeping productive beta chains. Rows with a matching CDR3 protein are joined into one entry that keeps the most common DNA and genes. Counted in this sample were fewer than 700,000 distinct CDR3 sequences; about a sixth of them appeared once. 17% of the sample is in the top ten clones. The sequenced sample consisted of blood. The source is a woman under 30 with Graves' ophthalmopathy.

The rearrangement joins TRBV27 to TRBJ2-1; D is unresolved. Per the germline V gene, CDR1 is MNHEY and CDR2 is SMNVEV (reference sequence). The CDR3 is 16 residues long. V dropped 0 bases and J dropped 0 bases, with 9 bases sitting between them. The CDR3 loop reads CASSLSYTSSYNEQFF. CDR3 bases: TGTGCCAGCAGTTTATCTTACACGAGCTCCTACAATGAGCAGTTCTTC.

This clonotype was counted at least ten times. This rearrangement joins TRBV30 to TRBJ1-6, with 8 bases aligning to TRBD1. CDR1 and CDR2 (germline): GTSNPN, SVGIG (reference sequence). The CDR3 spans 13 residues. The V segment lost 4 bases and the J segment 10 bases; nucleotides outside the gene matches: 6. The CDR3 protein is CAWTKDRESPLHF. CDR3 sequence (DNA): TGTGCCTGGACCAAGGACAGGGAGTCACCCCTCCACTTT.

This clonotype was counted ten times or more. The chain carries TRBV6-1 and TRBJ2-1; 13 bases map to TRBD2. There are 14 residues in the CDR3. Looked up from germline, CDR1 is MNHNS and CDR2 is SASEGT. J lost 6 bases, V lost 7 bases, and 3 bases had no gene match. The CDR3 DNA reads as TGTGCCAGCAACGGACTAGCGGGAGTCAATGAGCAGTTCTTC. Encoded protein: CASNGLAGVNEQFF.

The chain joins TRBV5-1 to TRBJ2-1; 11 bases are shared with TRBD2. Germline CDR1 is SGHRS and CDR2 is YFSETQ. Trimming at V came to 5 bases and at J to 0 bases, leaving 4 bases not matched to a gene. The length of the CDR3 is 16 residues. CDR3 protein: CASSSGGESSYNEQFF. DNA of the CDR3: TGCGCCAGCAGTAGCGGGGGGGAGAGCTCCTACAATGAGCAGTTCTTC.

The chain is built from TRBV28 and TRBJ2-7; D remains ambiguous. Per germline, CDR1 MDHEN and CDR2 SYDVKM. CDR3 length equals 15 residues. V lost 2 bases and J 5 bases, leaving 16 bases between the germline ends. CDR3 nucleotide sequence: TGTGCCAGCAGTTTAGGTGGGAATAGCTTGGACGAGCAGTACTTC. It codes for CASSLGGNSLDEQYF. Together with reference TRBV28 and TRBJ2-7, the CDR3 gives the full variable domain: DVKVTQSSRYLVKRTGEKVFLECVQDMDHENMFWYRQDPGLGLRLIYFSYDVKMKEKGDIPEGYSVSREKKERFSLILESASTNQTSMYLCASSLGGNSLDEQYFGPGTRLTVT.

Turning to this clonotype: This may arise from a read error, as a much more abundant clone is one base away. This chain links TRBV7-3 with TRBJ2-7; D perhaps matches TRBD2 (6 bases). The CDR3 covers 13 residues. The germline V and J ends were trimmed by 2 bases and 5 bases, with 10 bases remaining between them. Looked up from germline, CDR1 is SGHTA and CDR2 is FQGTGA. Here the CDR3 reads CASSLASDDEQYF. The CDR3 DNA is TGTGCCAGCAGCTTAGCTAGCGACGACGAGCAGTACTTC. The complete variable domain, with remaining parts taken from reference TRBV7-3 and TRBJ2-7, reads GAGVSQTPSNKVTEKGKYVELRCDPISGHTALYWYRQSLGQGPEFLIYFQGTGAADDSGLPNDRFFAVRPEGSVSTLKIQRTERGDSAVYLCASSLASDDEQYFGPGTRLTVT.

This clonotype has only a few counts. The V call is TRBV7-8, the J call TRBJ1-3; D is perhaps TRBD1 (6 bases). Between the trimmed V and J ends, which lost 5 bases and 4 bases, there was a span of 15 bases. The CDR3 has 15 amino acids. Germline lookup yields CDR1 SGHVS and CDR2 FQNEAQ. CDR3 DNA: TGTGCCAGCAGCCCCCCAACAGGGTACGGAAACACCATATATTTT. Its translation is CASSPPTGYGNTIYF. Complete variable domain (other parts from reference TRBV7-8 and TRBJ1-3): GAGVSQSPRYKVAKRGQDVALRCDPISGHVSLFWYQQALGQGPEFLTYFQNEAQLDKSGLPSDRFFAERPEGSVSTLKIQRTQQEDSAVYLCASSPPTGYGNTIYFGEGSWLTVV.

The chain links TRBV20-1 to TRBJ2-1, with 12 bases identical to TRBD2. Germline V gene sequence: CDR1 DFQATT, CDR2 SNEGSKA (reference sequence). This CDR3 is built from 15 residues. The V segment lost 5 bases and the J segment 7 bases; nucleotides outside the gene matches: 9. In nucleotides, the CDR3 is TGCAGTGCTCGTCCACTAGCGGGAGGATCAAATGAGCAGTTCTTC. Translated: CSARPLAGGSNEQFF.

This clonotype was detected only a few times. CDR3 in DNA: TGTGCCAGCAGCCCCGCCGATAGCGGGAGGAACATTCAGTACTTC. It translates to CASSPADSGRNIQYF. The chain uses TRBV5-4 and TRBJ2-4, with TRBD2 matching over 10 bases. Trimming took 4 bases from V and 7 from J; bases not matched to a gene: 8. There are 15 residues in the CDR3. The germline gives CDR1 SGHNT, CDR2 YYREEE (reference sequence).

The rearrangement uses TRBV7-2 and TRBJ2-7, with 13 bases lining up with TRBD2. J gave up 0 bases and V 6 bases, and 5 bases lay outside the gene matches. Germline V gene lookup returns CDR1 SGHTA and CDR2 FQGNSA. The CDR3 spans 16 residues. The CDR3 reads CASSWGLAGISYEQYF. DNA for the CDR3: TGTGCCAGCAGTTGGGGACTAGCGGGGATCTCCTACGAGCAGTACTTC.

Ten or more counts support this clonotype. The V gene is TRBV20-1, the J gene TRBJ1-6, with D possibly matching TRBD1 (6 bases). The germline V gene has CDR1 DFQATT and CDR2 SNEGSKA (reference sequence). V was clipped by 5 bases and J by 4 bases, with 9 bases between them. The CDR3 length is 13 residues. DNA of the CDR3: TGCAGTGCTCGGACAGTTTATAATTCACCCCTCCACTTT. Its protein product is CSARTVYNSPLHF.

V usage is TRBV5-4 and J usage is TRBJ1-1; D possibly corresponds to TRBD1 (6 bases). Germline lookup yields CDR1 SGHNT and CDR2 YYREEE (reference sequence). This CDR3 comprises 15 residues. V lost 2 bases to trimming and J lost 0 bases, with 11 bases between them. The CDR3 DNA reads TGTGCCAGCAGCTTCTCCGGGGGCTTGAACACTGAAGCTTTCTTT. Protein product: CASSFSGGLNTEAFF. The full variable domain, rest sourced from reference TRBV5-4 and TRBJ1-1, is ETGVTQSPTHLIKTRGQQVTLRCSSQSGHNTVSWYQQALGQGPQFIFQYYREEENGRGNFPPRFSGLQFPNYSSELNVNALELDDSALYLCASSFSGGLNTEAFFGQGTRLTVV.

This clonotype has ten or more counts. In DNA form, the CDR3 reads TGCGCCAGCAGCCAGTCCAACGGTTACACAGATACGCAGTATTTT. The encoded protein is CASSQSNGYTDTQYF. J is TRBJ2-3 and V is TRBV4-3; D ambiguous. The CDR3 is made up of 15 amino acids. Germline loops: CDR1 LGHNA, CDR2 YSLEER. Trimming stripped 3 bases from V and 2 bases from J, with 12 bases between.

This clonotype was seen many times. The chain is built from TRBV10-3 and TRBJ2-7; TRBD1 matches at 9 bases. There are 15 residues in the CDR3. V lost 4 bases to trimming and J lost 0 bases; unmatched junction nucleotides: 4. The germline CDR1 and CDR2 sequences are ENHRY and SYGVKD. This CDR3 reads CAISAGTGSSYEQYF. CDR3 DNA sequence: TGTGCCATCAGTGCCGGGACAGGGAGCTCCTACGAGCAGTACTTC.

This clonotype was seen at least ten times. The V gene is TRBV4-3, the J gene TRBJ2-7, with 14 bases aligning to TRBD2. Looked up from germline, CDR1 is LGHNA and CDR2 is YSLEER. Trimming removed 1 base from V and 7 bases from J; junction bases left unmatched: 6. The CDR3 has 16 amino acids. For the CDR3, the DNA is TGCGCCAGCAGCCAAGGGGGACTAGCGGGAGTGGAGGAGCAGTACTTC. Residues: CASSQGGLAGVEEQYF.

The chain combines TRBV9 with TRBJ2-1; unclear D gene. Germline V CDR1 and CDR2: SGDLS, YYNGEE. This CDR3 is built from 14 residues. Trimming left V 4 bases short and J 5 bases short, with 13 bases between. The CDR3, as DNA: TGTGCCAGCAGCCCCCGGGTGCGTGACAATGAGCAGTTCTTC. It encodes CASSPRVRDNEQFF.

This rearrangement joins TRBV20-1 to TRBJ1-5; no firm D call. This CDR3 is 12 amino acids long. The V and J ends lost 1 base and 5 bases respectively, with 6 bases between them. Germline V CDR1 and CDR2: DFQATT, SNEGSKA (reference sequence). The CDR3, as DNA: TGCAGTGCTAGAGTTATGGATCAGCCCCAGCATTTT. Its translation is CSARVMDQPQHF.

This clonotype was found many times. The chain recombines TRBV10-3 with TRBJ2-2, with TRBD2 matching over 7 bases. Germline lookup yields CDR1 ENHRY and CDR2 SYGVKD. V trimming: 3 bases; J trimming: 4 bases; junction bases outside the gene matches: 8. The length of the CDR3 is 16 residues. CDR3 residues: CAISDPGTTSTGELFF. CDR3 nucleotides: TGTGCCATCAGTGACCCCGGGACTACGTCCACCGGGGAGCTGTTTTTT.

In this sample, this clonotype turned up a few times. J is TRBJ1-6 and V is TRBV20-1, with 9 positions matching TRBD1. With V trimmed by 5 bases and J by 3 bases, 11 bases remained unmatched. This CDR3 is 17 amino acids long. Per the germline V gene, CDR1 is DFQATT and CDR2 is SNEGSKA (reference sequence). The chain's CDR3 is CSADPDRGSYYNSPLHF. The CDR3 nucleotides read TGCAGTGCTGACCCTGACAGGGGGAGTTACTATAATTCACCCCTCCACTTT.

The table lists this clonotype with a few counts. V gene TRBV20-1 combines with J gene TRBJ2-1; TRBD2 matches 9 bases. V lost 1 base, J lost 7 bases, and 8 bases stayed unmatched. The germline V gene has CDR1 DFQATT and CDR2 SNEGSKA (reference sequence). CDR3 length: 15 amino acids. CDR3 bases: TGCAGTGCTAGAGGTCATAGCGGGAGTGAGAATGAGCAGTTCTTC. Translation: CSARGHSGSENEQFF.

This clonotype was picked up many times. The V and J genes are TRBV12-3 or TRBV12-4 and TRBJ1-1, with D uncertain. The CDR3 spans 13 residues. V was clipped by 5 bases and J by 4 bases, with 11 bases between them. CDR3 region: CASSPPTSTEAFF. For the CDR3, the DNA is TGTGCCAGCAGTCCCCCCACGAGCACTGAAGCTTTCTTT.

The CDR3 loop reads CASSLEGSGGVGSYEQYF. CDR3 coding DNA: TGCGCCAGCAGCTTGGAAGGTAGCGGGGGGGTCGGCTCCTACGAGCAGTACTTC. V gene TRBV5-1 combines with J gene TRBJ2-7; the match to TRBD2 covers 11 bases. Germline V gives CDR1 SGHRS, CDR2 YFSETQ. The CDR3 has 18 residues. Trimming at V came to 0 bases and at J to 0 bases, leaving 8 bases not matched to a gene.

This clonotype was seen many times. The CDR3 DNA follows: TGTGCCAGCAGTCGACCGGGACGATTTGACTCCTACGAGCAGTACTTC. Its translation: CASSRPGRFDSYEQYF. V and J are TRBV28 and TRBJ2-7; TRBD1 or TRBD2 may be the D gene (5 bases each). The CDR3 runs 16 residues. Germline CDR1 and CDR2: MDHEN and SYDVKM. The V end lost 5 bases, the J end lost 0 bases, and 17 bases lay between the germline ends.